These 18 T cell receptor beta chains came from one sample sequenced in a study of cytomegalovirus exposure and HLA in healthy donors. PCR used 60 Vbeta primers and 13 Jbeta primers. Method: immunoSEQ multiplex PCR; TCRdb's copy keeps in-frame clones and lacks some. The table shows approximately 40,000 clones, with 55% to 75% occurring only once. The sequencing input was PBMCs. Every receptor here comes from a man aged 45-65 years in good health and CMV-seropositive.

A few counts support this clone. J is TRBJ1-1 and V is TRBV19; TRBD1 is a possible D gene (5 bases). The germline V gene has CDR1 LNHDA and CDR2 SQIVND (reference sequence). The CDR3 runs 14 residues. Trimming took 5 bases from V and 1 from J, leaving 11 bases between them. CDR3 nucleotide sequence: TGTGCCAGTAGTCTCTTTACAGGGAACACTGAAGCTTTCTTT. Translated, it gives CASSLFTGNTEAFF. Using reference TRBV19 and TRBJ1-1 for the parts outside the CDR3, the full variable domain is DGGITQSPKYLFRKEGQNVTLSCEQNLNHDAMYWYRQDPGQGLRLIYYSQIVNDFQKGDIAEGYSVSREKKESFPLTVTSAQKNPTAFYLCASSLFTGNTEAFFGQGTRLTVV.

This clone was detected only a few times. The rearrangement uses TRBV6-5 and TRBJ2-3, with D possibly matching TRBD2 (6 bases). The V end lost 4 bases, the J end lost 6 bases, and 20 bases lay between the germline ends. CDR3 length: 16 residues. CDR1 and CDR2 from the germline V gene are MNHEY and SVGAGI. This chain's CDR3 is CASSFSGPSRADTQYF. For the CDR3, the DNA is TGTGCCAGCAGTTTCAGCGGGCCCTCCCGGGCGGATACGCAGTATTTT.

The chain couples TRBV7-2 to TRBJ1-6; D unresolved. CDR3 length: 12 amino acids. The germline V gene has CDR1 SGHTA and CDR2 FQGNSA. The V and J ends lost 5 bases and 7 bases respectively, with 6 bases between them. Written as DNA, the CDR3 is TGTGCCAGCAGCGGCATGAATTCACCCCTCCACTTT. Protein product: CASSGMNSPLHF.

The V call is TRBV28, the J call TRBJ1-3; no clear D gene. Trimming cost V 3 bases and J 0 bases, with 6 bases left between them. The CDR3 length is 14 residues. Per germline, CDR1 MDHEN and CDR2 SYDVKM. CDR3 sequence (DNA): TGTGCCAGCAGTTTCGGACTCTCTGGAAACACCATATATTTT. It specifies CASSFGLSGNTIYF. The whole variable domain, filled in from reference TRBV28 and TRBJ1-3, reads DVKVTQSSRYLVKRTGEKVFLECVQDMDHENMFWYRQDPGLGLRLIYFSYDVKMKEKGDIPEGYSVSREKKERFSLILESASTNQTSMYLCASSFGLSGNTIYFGEGSWLTVV.

V and J are TRBV29-1 and TRBJ2-7; 7 bases map to TRBD1. CDR1 is SQVTM, CDR2 ANQGSEA, per germline. The ends lost 4 bases at V and 3 bases at J; junction bases unmatched: 9. The CDR3 sequence is 14 residues long. Here the CDR3 reads CSVVWGQRNYEQYF. In DNA form, the CDR3 reads TGCAGCGTTGTCTGGGGACAGCGAAACTACGAGCAGTACTTC.

This clone was seen a single time. This chain joins TRBV7-8 and TRBJ1-1; D unresolved. The germline V and J ends were trimmed by 0 bases and 6 bases, with 11 bases remaining between them. CDR3 length equals 14 residues. In germline, CDR1 is SGHVS, CDR2 FQNEAQ. The CDR3 DNA sequence: TGTGCCAGCAGCTTAGCGGGCTGGGTCGCTGAAGCTTTCTTT. Protein: CASSLAGWVAEAFF.

This clone was detected once. The gene calls are TRBV4-2 and TRBJ1-3, with D tentatively TRBD1 (5 bases). This CDR3 has 16 amino acids. With 0 bases removed from V and 0 bases from J, the gap between germline ends came to 9 bases. Germline loops: CDR1 LGHNA, CDR2 YNFKEQ. CDR3 sequence reads: CASSQETAYSGNTIYF. The CDR3 DNA reads TGTGCCAGCAGCCAAGAGACAGCCTACTCTGGAAACACCATATATTTT.

There are a few counts of this clone. V is TRBV6-1 and J is TRBJ2-1, with a possible D match to TRBD1 (5 bases). V was pared by 5 bases and J by 7 bases, with 15 bases between. The CDR3 runs 14 residues. Per germline, CDR1 MNHNS and CDR2 SASEGT. The CDR3 nucleotides are TGTGCCAGCAGTAATAGTAGGGGCGAGAATGAGCAGTTCTTC. The encoded protein is CASSNSRGENEQFF.

The chain's CDR3 is CASTEDSLNTEAFF. In DNA form, the CDR3 reads TGTGCCAGCACAGAGGACAGTTTGAACACTGAAGCTTTCTTT. The chain recombines TRBV2 with TRBJ1-1; D possibly corresponds to TRBD1 (6 bases). The CDR3 spans 14 residues. Trimming removed 7 bases at V and 0 bases at J, with 12 bases between. Germline CDR1 and CDR2: SNHLY and FYNNEI.

The rearrangement uses TRBV15 and TRBJ2-1, with TRBD2 matching over 9 bases. Trimming at V came to 5 bases and at J to 7 bases, leaving 9 bases not matched to a gene. Per germline, CDR1 LNHNV and CDR2 YYDKDF (reference sequence). This CDR3 has 15 amino acids. The CDR3 protein is CATSAGGIVRNEQFF. CDR3 nucleotide sequence: TGTGCCACCAGCGCGGGGGGGATTGTGAGAAATGAGCAGTTCTTC. The full variable domain, in which reference TRBV15 and TRBJ2-1 provide the parts outside the CDR3, is DAMVIQNPRYQVTQFGKPVTLSCSQTLNHNVMYWYQQKSSQAPKLLFHYYDKDFNNEADTPDNFQSRRPNTSFCFLDIRSPGLGDTAMYLCATSAGGIVRNEQFFGPGTRLTVL.

V usage is TRBV25-1 and J usage is TRBJ2-7, with a possible D match to TRBD1 (6 bases). The germline V gene has CDR1 MGHDK and CDR2 SYGVNS. The CDR3 extends over 13 amino acids. V gave up 4 bases and J gave up 4 bases, with 11 bases separating them. The CDR3 DNA sequence: TGTGCCAGCAGTGGAGGGGGTTGGTACGAGCAGTACTTC. Protein sequence: CASSGGGWYEQYF.

J is TRBJ1-3 and V is TRBV7-2; a possible D gene is TRBD1 (6 bases). V was trimmed by 5 bases and J by 0 bases, leaving 17 bases between them. Looked up from germline, CDR1 is SGHTA and CDR2 is FQGNSA. CDR3 length equals 17 residues. The CDR3 region is CASSKRDTISSGNTIYF. The CDR3 DNA sequence: TGTGCCAGCAGCAAACGGGACACCATCAGCTCTGGAAACACCATATATTTT.

J is TRBJ2-7 and V is TRBV7-2; D possibly corresponds to TRBD1 (6 bases). Germline CDR1 is SGHTA and CDR2 is FQGNSA. Trimming cost V 5 bases and J 0 bases, with 11 bases left between them. This CDR3 comprises 14 residues. For the CDR3, the DNA is TGTGCCAGCAGCCAGGGGCCGGTCTCCTACGAGCAGTACTTC. The encoded protein is CASSQGPVSYEQYF.

The rearrangement uses TRBV19 and TRBJ2-7, with D maybe TRBD1 (5 bases). V was clipped by 7 bases and J by 2 bases, with 12 bases between them. From germline, CDR1 is LNHDA and CDR2 SQIVND (reference sequence). This CDR3 comprises 13 residues. DNA of the CDR3: TGTGCCAGTAAAGGGGCCAATACCTACGAGCAGTACTTC. This translates into CASKGANTYEQYF.

This clone appeared a few times. The V and J genes are TRBV6-1 and TRBJ2-7; 8 positions agree with TRBD2. Germline loops: CDR1 MNHNS, CDR2 SASEGT. Losses at the gene ends were 3 bases for V and 2 bases for J; bases not matched to a gene: 3. There are 14 residues in the CDR3. DNA for the CDR3: TGTGCCAGCAGTGAGGTCGGGGGGGCCTACGAGCAGTACTTC. This translates into CASSEVGGAYEQYF.

The chain employs TRBV6-5 and TRBJ1-2; 8 bases match TRBD1. Germline-derived CDR1 and CDR2 are MNHEY and SVGAGI. This CDR3 region has 14 residues. Unmatched junction bases numbered 4, after V lost 3 bases and J lost 4 bases. In DNA form, the CDR3 reads TGTGCCAGCAGTTATGGACAGGGAGGCTATGGCTACACCTTC. Amino acid sequence: CASSYGQGGYGYTF.

The chain links TRBV6-1 to TRBJ1-2; D is possibly TRBD1 (5 bases). The germline gives CDR1 MNHNS, CDR2 SASEGT. Trimming removed 2 bases from V and 5 bases from J, with 15 bases in between. This CDR3 has 15 residues. For the CDR3, the DNA is TGTGCCAGCAGTGAATCGGTCGGGGGAAGGTATGGCTACACCTTC. As protein: CASSESVGGRYGYTF.

This clone was observed a single time. V usage is TRBV5-1 and J usage is TRBJ2-7; 10 nucleotides align to TRBD2. V gave up 0 bases and J gave up 2 bases; unmatched junction bases: 2. The CDR3 extends over 15 amino acids. Germline-derived CDR1 and CDR2 are SGHRS and YFSETQ. The DNA of the CDR3 is TGCGCCAGCAGCTTGGGTAGCGGGGGGCCCTACGAGCAGTACTTC. It encodes CASSLGSGGPYEQYF.